Sequencing of this T cell receptor (beta chain) was carried out in a study of CXCR3-negative and CXCR3-positive naive CD8 T cells. The CDR3 totals 14 residues. This clonotype counts as medium-sized by frequency. Its specificity is not known. General study points: In naive cells, CXCR3-negative and CXCR3-positive subsets had similar TRBV-TRBJ usage; memory cells differed.

UMI-labeled 5' RACE yielded the TRB cDNA libraries. No DNA is given; TCRdb re-called the 5' RACE reads and lists each CDR3 protein once. The table for this sample gives about 7,400 distinct CDR3 sequences. The receptor was derived from a human donor in good health. Some clones in this sample may be carry-over from other donors' samples. Input material: naive CXCR3- CD8+ T cells from blood. Subset meaning: CD45RO-CCR7+CD27+CD95- naive CD8+ T cells lacking CXCR3 (TNR3-). This chain connects TRBV12-3 or TRBV12-4 to TRBJ2-7; there is no DNA to check the TCRdb D call of TRBD1. This CDR3 reads CASSPRDRSYEQYF.